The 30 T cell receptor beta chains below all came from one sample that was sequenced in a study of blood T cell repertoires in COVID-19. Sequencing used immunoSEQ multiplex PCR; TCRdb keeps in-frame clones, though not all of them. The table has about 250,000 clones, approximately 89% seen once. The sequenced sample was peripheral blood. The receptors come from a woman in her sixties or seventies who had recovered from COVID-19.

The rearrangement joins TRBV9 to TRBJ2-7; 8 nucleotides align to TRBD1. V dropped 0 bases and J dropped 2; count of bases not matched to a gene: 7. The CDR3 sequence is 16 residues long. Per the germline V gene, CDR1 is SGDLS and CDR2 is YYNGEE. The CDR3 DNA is TGTGCCAGCAGCGTAGGGACAGGGAAGGAGGCCTACGAGCAGTACTTC. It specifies CASSVGTGKEAYEQYF.

The CDR3 DNA follows: TGTGCCAGCAGCCCCGGGACTAGCGCTTACAATGAGCAGTTCTTC. It is translated as CASSPGTSAYNEQFF. The genes are TRBV6-2 or TRBV6-3 and TRBJ2-1; TRBD2 aligns across 10 bases. The J segment lost 4 bases and the V segment lost 6 bases, leaving 6 bases of the junction unmatched. Germline V gene lookup returns CDR1 MNHEY and CDR2 SVGEGT. The CDR3 consists of 15 residues.

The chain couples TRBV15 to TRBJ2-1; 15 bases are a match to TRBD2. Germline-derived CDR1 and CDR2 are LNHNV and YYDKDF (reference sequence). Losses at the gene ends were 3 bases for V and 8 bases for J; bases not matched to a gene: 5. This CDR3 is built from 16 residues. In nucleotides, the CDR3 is TGTGCCACCAGCAGGGGACTAGCGGGGGGTATGTATGAGCAGTTCTTC. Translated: CATSRGLAGGMYEQFF.

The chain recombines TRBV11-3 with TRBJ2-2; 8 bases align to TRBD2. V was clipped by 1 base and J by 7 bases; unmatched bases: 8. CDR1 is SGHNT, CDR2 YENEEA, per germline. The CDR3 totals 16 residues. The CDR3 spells CASSLGGSGDGGELFF. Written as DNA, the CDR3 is TGTGCCAGCAGCTTAGGGGGTAGCGGGGACGGCGGGGAGCTGTTTTTT.

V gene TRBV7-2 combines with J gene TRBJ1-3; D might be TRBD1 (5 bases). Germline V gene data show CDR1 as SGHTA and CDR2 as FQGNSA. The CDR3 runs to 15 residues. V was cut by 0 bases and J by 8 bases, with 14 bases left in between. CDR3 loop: CASSLARKAGDTIYF. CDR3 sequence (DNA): TGTGCCAGCAGCTTAGCGCGGAAAGCGGGGGACACCATATATTTT.

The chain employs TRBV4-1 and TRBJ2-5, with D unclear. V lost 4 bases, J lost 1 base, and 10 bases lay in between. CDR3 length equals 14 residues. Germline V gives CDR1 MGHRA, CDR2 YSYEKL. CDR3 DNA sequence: TGCGCCAGCAGCCGCCGCACATTCCAAGAGACCCAGTACTTC. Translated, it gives CASSRRTFQETQYF.

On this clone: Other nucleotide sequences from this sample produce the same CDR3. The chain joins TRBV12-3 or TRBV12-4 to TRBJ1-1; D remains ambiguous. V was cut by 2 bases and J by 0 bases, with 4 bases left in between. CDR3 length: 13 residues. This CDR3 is CASSLYLNTEAFF. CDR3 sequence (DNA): TGTGCCAGCAGTTTATATCTGAACACTGAAGCTTTCTTT.

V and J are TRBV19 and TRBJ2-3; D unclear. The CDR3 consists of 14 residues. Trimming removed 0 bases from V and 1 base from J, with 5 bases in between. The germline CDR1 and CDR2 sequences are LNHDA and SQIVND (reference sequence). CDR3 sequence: CASSIEGGTDTQYF. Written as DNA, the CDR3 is TGTGCCAGTAGTATAGAAGGAGGCACAGATACGCAGTATTTT.

The CDR3 DNA reads as TGTGCCAGCAGTTTCCGACAGGGAAGGAGATCCTATAATTCACCCCTCCACTTT. This codes for CASSFRQGRRSYNSPLHF. V is TRBV27 and J is TRBJ1-6, with 7 nucleotides matching TRBD1. Germline V gives CDR1 MNHEY, CDR2 SMNVEV (reference sequence). With V trimmed by 3 bases and J by 1 base, 9 bases remained unmatched. This CDR3 comprises 18 residues.

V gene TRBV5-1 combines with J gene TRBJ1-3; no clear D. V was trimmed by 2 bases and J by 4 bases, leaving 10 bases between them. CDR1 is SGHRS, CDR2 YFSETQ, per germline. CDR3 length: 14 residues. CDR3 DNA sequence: TGCGCCAGCAGCTTAGCCGAGGGCGGAAACACCATATATTTT. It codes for CASSLAEGGNTIYF.

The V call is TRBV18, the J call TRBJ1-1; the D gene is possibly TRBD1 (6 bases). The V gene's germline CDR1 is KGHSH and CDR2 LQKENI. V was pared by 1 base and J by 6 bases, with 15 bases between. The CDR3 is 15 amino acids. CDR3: CASSPRLGTPSEAFF. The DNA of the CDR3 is TGTGCCAGCTCACCACGCTTAGGGACACCCTCTGAAGCTTTCTTT.

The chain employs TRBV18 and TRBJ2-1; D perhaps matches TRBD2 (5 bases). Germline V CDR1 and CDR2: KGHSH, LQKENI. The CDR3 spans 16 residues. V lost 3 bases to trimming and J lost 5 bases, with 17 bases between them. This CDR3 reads CASSPIKAIGDNEQFF. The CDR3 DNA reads TGTGCCAGCTCACCTATCAAAGCTATCGGGGACAATGAGCAGTTCTTC.

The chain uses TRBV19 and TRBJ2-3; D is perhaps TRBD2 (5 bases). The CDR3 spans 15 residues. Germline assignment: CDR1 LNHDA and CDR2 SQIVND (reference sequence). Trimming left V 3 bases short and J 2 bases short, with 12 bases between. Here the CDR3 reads CASSIGEAVTDTQYF. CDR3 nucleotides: TGTGCCAGTAGTATTGGGGAAGCGGTCACAGATACGCAGTATTTT.

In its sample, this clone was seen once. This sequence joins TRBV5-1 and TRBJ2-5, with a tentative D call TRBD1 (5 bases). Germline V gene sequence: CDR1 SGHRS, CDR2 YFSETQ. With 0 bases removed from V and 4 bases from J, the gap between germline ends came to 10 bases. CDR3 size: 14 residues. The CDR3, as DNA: TGCGCCAGCAGCTTGGAAGGGGTGGGAGAGACCCAGTACTTC. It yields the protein CASSLEGVGETQYF.

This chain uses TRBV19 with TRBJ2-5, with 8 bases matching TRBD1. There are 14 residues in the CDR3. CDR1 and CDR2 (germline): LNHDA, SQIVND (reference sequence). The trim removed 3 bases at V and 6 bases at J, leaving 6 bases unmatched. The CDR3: CASSIDRGQKTQYF. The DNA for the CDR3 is TGTGCCAGTAGTATCGACAGGGGTCAAAAGACCCAGTACTTC.

The DNA of the CDR3 is TGTGCCAGCAGCGTAGGGTCAGTTTACAATGAGCAGTTCTTC. Translation gives CASSVGSVYNEQFF. The rearrangement links TRBV9 to TRBJ2-1; D not certain. CDR3 length: 14 residues. V was shortened by 0 bases and J by 4 bases, with 8 bases between the two germline ends. Germline loops: CDR1 SGDLS, CDR2 YYNGEE. Based on the CDR3 plus reference TRBV9 and TRBJ2-1, the full variable domain is DSGVTQTPKHLITATGQRVTLRCSPRSGDLSVYWYQQSLDQGLQFLIQYYNGEERAKGNILERFSAQQFPDLHSELNLSSLELGDSALYFCASSVGSVYNEQFFGPGTRLTVL.

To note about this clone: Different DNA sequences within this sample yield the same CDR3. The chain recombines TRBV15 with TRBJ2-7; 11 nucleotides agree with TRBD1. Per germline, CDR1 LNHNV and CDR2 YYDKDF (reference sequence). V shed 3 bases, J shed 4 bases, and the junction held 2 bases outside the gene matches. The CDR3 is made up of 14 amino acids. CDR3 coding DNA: TGTGCCACCAGCAGGGACAGGGGGCGTTACGAGCAGTACTTC. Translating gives CATSRDRGRYEQYF.

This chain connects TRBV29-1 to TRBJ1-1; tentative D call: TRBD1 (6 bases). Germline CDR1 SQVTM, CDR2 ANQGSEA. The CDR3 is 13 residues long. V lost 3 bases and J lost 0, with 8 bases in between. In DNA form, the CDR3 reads TGCAGCGTTGAGCAGGGGATGAACACTGAAGCTTTCTTT. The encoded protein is CSVEQGMNTEAFF.

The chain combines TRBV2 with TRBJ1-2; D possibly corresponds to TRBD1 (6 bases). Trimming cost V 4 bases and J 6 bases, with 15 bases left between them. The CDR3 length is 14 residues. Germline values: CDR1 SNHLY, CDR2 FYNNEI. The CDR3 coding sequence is TGTGCCAGCAGTGGTCTGCCAGGGGTCGATGGCTACACCTTC. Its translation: CASSGLPGVDGYTF.

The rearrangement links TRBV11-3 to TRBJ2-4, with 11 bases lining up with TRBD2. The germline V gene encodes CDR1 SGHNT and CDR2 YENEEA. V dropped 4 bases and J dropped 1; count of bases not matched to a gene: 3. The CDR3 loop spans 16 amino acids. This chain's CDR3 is CASSSRLAGAKNIQYF. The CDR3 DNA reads TGTGCCAGCAGCTCTCGACTAGCGGGGGCCAAAAACATTCAGTACTTC. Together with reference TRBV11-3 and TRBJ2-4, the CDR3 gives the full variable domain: EAGVVQSPRYKIIEKKQPVAFWCNPISGHNTLYWYLQNLGQGPELLIRYENEEAVDDSQLPKDRFSAERLKGVDSTLKIQPAELGDSAVYLCASSSRLAGAKNIQYFGAGTRLSVL.

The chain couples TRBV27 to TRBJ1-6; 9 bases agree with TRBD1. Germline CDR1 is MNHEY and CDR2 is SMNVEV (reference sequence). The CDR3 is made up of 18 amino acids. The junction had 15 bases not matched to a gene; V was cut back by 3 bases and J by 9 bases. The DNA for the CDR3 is TGTGCCAGCAGTTTTAATTTTGGTGGGGGACAGGGTGCTTCACCCCTCCACTTT. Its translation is CASSFNFGGGQGASPLHF.

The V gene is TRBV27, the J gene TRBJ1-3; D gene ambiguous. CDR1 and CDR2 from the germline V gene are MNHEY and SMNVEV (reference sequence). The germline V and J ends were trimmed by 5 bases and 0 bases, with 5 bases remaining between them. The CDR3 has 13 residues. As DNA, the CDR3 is TGTGCCAGCAGTCAGATCTCTGGAAACACCATATATTTT. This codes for CASSQISGNTIYF.

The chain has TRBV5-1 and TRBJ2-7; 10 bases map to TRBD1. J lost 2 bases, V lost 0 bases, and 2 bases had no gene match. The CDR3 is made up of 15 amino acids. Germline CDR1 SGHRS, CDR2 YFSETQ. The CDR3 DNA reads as TGCGCCAGCAGCTTGGGTGGGACAGGGGCCTACGAGCAGTACTTC. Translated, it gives CASSLGGTGAYEQYF. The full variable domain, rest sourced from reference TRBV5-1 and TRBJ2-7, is KAGVTQTPRYLIKTRGQQVTLSCSPISGHRSVSWYQQTPGQGLQFLFEYFSETQRNKGNFPGRFSGRQFSNSRSEMNVSTLELGDSALYLCASSLGGTGAYEQYFGPGTRLTVT.

The CDR3 DNA reads as TGTGCCAGCAGCACGGGACTAGCGGGGGATGAGCAGTTCTTC. This translates into CASSTGLAGDEQFF. The gene calls are TRBV11-3 and TRBJ2-1, with 14 bases matching TRBD2. This CDR3 is built from 14 residues. Germline V gene data show CDR1 as SGHNT and CDR2 as YENEEA. J lost 8 bases, V lost 5 bases, and 2 bases had no gene match.

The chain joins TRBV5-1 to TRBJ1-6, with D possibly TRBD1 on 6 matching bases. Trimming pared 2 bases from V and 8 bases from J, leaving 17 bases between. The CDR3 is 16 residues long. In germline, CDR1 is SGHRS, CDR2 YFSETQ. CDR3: CASSFNLGGRDSPLHF. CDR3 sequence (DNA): TGCGCCAGCAGCTTCAACCTAGGGGGTAGGGATTCACCCCTCCACTTT.

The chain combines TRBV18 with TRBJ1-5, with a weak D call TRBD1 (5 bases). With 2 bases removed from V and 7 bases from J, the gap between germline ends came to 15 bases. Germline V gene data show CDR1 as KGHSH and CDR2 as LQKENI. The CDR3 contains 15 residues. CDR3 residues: CASSPGGVVEQPQHF. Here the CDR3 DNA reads TGTGCCAGCTCACCAGGGGGGGTGGTTGAACAGCCCCAGCATTTT.

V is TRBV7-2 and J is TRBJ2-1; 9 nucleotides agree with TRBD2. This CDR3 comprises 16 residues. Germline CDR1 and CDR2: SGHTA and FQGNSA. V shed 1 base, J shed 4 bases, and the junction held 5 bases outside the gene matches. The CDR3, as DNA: TGTGCCAGCAGCTTAGATGGCGGGGGGGAGTACAATGAGCAGTTCTTC. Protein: CASSLDGGGEYNEQFF.

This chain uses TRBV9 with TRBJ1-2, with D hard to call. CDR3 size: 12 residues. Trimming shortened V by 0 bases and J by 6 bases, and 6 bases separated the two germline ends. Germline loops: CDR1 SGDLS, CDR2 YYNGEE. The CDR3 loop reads CASSVGGNGYTF. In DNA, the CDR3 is TGTGCCAGCAGCGTAGGTGGCAATGGCTACACCTTC.

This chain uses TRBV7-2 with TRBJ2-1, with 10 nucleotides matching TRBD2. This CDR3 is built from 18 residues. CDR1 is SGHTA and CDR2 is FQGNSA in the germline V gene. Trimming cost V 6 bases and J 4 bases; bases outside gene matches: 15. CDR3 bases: TGTGCCAGCAGTCTTAGGTCTGTTCTAGCGGGGGTGTACAATGAGCAGTTCTTC. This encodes CASSLRSVLAGVYNEQFF.

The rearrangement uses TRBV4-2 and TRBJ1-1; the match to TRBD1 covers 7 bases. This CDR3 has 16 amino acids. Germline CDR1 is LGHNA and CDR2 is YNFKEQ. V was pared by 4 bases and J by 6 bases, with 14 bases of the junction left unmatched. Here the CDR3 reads CASSLAPGQRGSEAFF. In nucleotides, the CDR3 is TGTGCCAGCAGCCTCGCCCCGGGACAGAGGGGTTCTGAAGCTTTCTTT.